This T cell receptor beta chain was recorded in a study of T cells after yellow fever vaccination. General study results and limits: Clonotypes shared by both compartments, CD4 and CD8, made up a small share. Subsequent booster samples again held most clones from primary vaccination (roughly 95% CD4, about 90% CD8).

Trimming cost V 1 base and J 4 bases, with 8 bases left between them. In germline, CDR1 is DFQATT, CDR2 SNEGSKA (reference sequence). CDR3 length: 13 residues. By 5'RACE template switching, TCR cDNA was produced, with a universal primer site and UMIs added in the process. TCRdb called the 5' RACE reads again in MiXCR, with one record for every CDR3 protein. The sample lists some 670,000 distinct CDR3 sequences; roughly an eighth were seen once. A note on this clonotype: Antigen: not known.

This chain joins TRBV20-1 and TRBJ1-3; D ambiguous. This TCR came from a man under 40 who received the YFV17D yellow fever vaccine. Sequencing used PBMCs, obtained on the day of the yellow fever booster vaccination. The CDR3 DNA reads as TGCAGTGCTAGAGCCTGGCGGGGAAACACCATATATTTT. Amino acid sequence: CSARAWRGNTIYF.